Below, 5 T cell receptor beta chains from the same sample are listed, as sequenced in a study of blood T cell repertoires in COVID-19. This table comes from immunoSEQ multiplex PCR, and its TCRdb copy is limited to in-frame clones, with some not included. The sample has about 250,000 clones; about 91% are singletons. The sequenced sample consisted of peripheral blood. These receptors came from a woman under 40 with COVID-19, enrolled during active disease.

Concerning this clone itself: The identical CDR3 is also encoded by other nucleotide sequences in the sample. The chain has TRBV7-9 and TRBJ1-4; 8 bases agree with TRBD1. Germline V gene sequence: CDR1 SEHNR, CDR2 FQNEAQ (reference sequence). The CDR3 is 14 amino acids. Germline trimming cut 5 bases from V and 8 bases from J; bases unmatched to any gene: 7. CDR3 DNA: TGTGCCAGCAGCCCCGGACAGGGAAGAGAAAAACTGTTTTTT. Encoded protein: CASSPGQGREKLFF.

This clone was recorded once. The CDR3 nucleotides are TGTGCCAGCAGCCCCAGGACTAGCGGGAGCCCCTACAATGAGCAGTTCTTC. Its protein product is CASSPRTSGSPYNEQFF. The rearrangement uses TRBV9 and TRBJ2-1; TRBD2 matches at 13 bases. The CDR3 extends over 17 amino acids. V gave up 4 bases and J gave up 2 bases; unmatched junction bases: 6. CDR1 and CDR2 from the germline V gene are SGDLS and YYNGEE. Full variable domain (missing parts from reference TRBV9 and TRBJ2-1): DSGVTQTPKHLITATGQRVTLRCSPRSGDLSVYWYQQSLDQGLQFLIQYYNGEERAKGNILERFSAQQFPDLHSELNLSSLELGDSALYFCASSPRTSGSPYNEQFFGPGTRLTVL.

The chain recombines TRBV6-4 with TRBJ2-1; tentative D call: TRBD1 (6 bases). Germline-derived CDR1 and CDR2 are MRHNA and SNTAGT. V was trimmed by 0 bases and J by 1 base, leaving 10 bases between them. CDR3 length: 16 residues. The DNA of the CDR3 is TGTGCCAGCAGTGACTCGAAGGGGGATTCCTACAATGAGCAGTTCTTC. This gives the protein CASSDSKGDSYNEQFF.

The gene calls are TRBV20-1 and TRBJ2-5; TRBD2 agrees at 9 bases. The CDR3 totals 14 residues. V lost 3 bases, J lost 2 bases, and 4 bases stayed unmatched. Germline V CDR1 and CDR2: DFQATT, SNEGSKA (reference sequence). In DNA, the CDR3 is TGCAGTGCTAGTTTGGCGGGGGGGCAAGAGACCCAGTACTTC. This gives the protein CSASLAGGQETQYF.

The chain couples TRBV10-3 to TRBJ2-7; D uncertain. The V end lost 3 bases, the J end lost 5 bases, and 11 bases lay between the germline ends. The CDR3 is 13 amino acids. Germline CDR1 ENHRY, CDR2 SYGVKD. CDR3 sequence reads: CAISEVRGNEQYF. The CDR3 region has the DNA TGTGCCATCAGTGAAGTCAGAGGCAACGAGCAGTACTTC.